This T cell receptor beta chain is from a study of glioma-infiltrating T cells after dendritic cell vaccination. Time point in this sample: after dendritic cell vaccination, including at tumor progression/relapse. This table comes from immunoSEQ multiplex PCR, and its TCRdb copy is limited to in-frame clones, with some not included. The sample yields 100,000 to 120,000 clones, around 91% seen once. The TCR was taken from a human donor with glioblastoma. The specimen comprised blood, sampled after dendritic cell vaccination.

The CDR3 sequence is CASSLNRGKTEAFF. CDR3 DNA: TGTGCCAGCAGTCTCAACAGGGGAAAAACTGAAGCTTTCTTT. The chain couples TRBV6-1 to TRBJ1-1, with TRBD1 matching over 7 bases. V gave up 5 bases and J gave up 5 bases; unmatched junction bases: 8. Germline CDR1 is MNHNS and CDR2 is SASEGT. The CDR3 contains 14 residues.